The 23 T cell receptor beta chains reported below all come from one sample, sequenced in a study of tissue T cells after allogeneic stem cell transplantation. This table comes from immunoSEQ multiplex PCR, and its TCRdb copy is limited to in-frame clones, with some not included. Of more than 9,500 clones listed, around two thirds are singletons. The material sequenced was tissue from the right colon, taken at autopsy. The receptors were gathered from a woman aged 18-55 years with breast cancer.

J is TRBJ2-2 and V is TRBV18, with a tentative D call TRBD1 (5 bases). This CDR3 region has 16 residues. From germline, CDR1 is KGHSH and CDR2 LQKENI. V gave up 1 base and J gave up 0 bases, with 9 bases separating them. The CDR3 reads CASSPQAGTNTGELFF. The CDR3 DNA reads TGTGCCAGCTCACCACAGGCAGGGACGAACACCGGGGAGCTGTTTTTT.

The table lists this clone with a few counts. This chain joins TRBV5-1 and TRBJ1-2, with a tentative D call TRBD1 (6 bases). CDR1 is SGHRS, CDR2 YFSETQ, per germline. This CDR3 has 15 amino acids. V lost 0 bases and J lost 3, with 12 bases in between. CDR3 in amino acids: CASSLAGEGDYGYTF. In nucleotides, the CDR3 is TGCGCCAGCAGCTTGGCCGGGGAGGGGGACTATGGCTACACCTTC.

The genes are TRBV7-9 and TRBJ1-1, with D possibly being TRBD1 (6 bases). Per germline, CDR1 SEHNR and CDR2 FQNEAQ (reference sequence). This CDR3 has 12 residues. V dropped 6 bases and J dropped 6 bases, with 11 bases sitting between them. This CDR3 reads CASRDTGSEAFF. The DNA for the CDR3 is TGTGCCAGCAGGGATACAGGGTCTGAAGCTTTCTTT. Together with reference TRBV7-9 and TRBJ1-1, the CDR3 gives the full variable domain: DTGVSQNPRHKITKRGQNVTFRCDPISEHNRLYWYRQTLGQGPEFLTYFQNEAQLEKSRLLSDRFSAERPKGSFSTLEIQRTEQGDSAMYLCASRDTGSEAFFGQGTRLTVV.

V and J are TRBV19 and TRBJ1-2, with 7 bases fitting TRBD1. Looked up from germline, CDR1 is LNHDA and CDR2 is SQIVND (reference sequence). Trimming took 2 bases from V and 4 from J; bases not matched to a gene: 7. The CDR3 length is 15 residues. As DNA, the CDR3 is TGTGCCAGTAGTATAAACACTGCAGGGGGCTATGGCTACACCTTC. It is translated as CASSINTAGGYGYTF. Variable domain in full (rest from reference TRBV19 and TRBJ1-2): DGGITQSPKYLFRKEGQNVTLSCEQNLNHDAMYWYRQDPGQGLRLIYYSQIVNDFQKGDIAEGYSVSREKKESFPLTVTSAQKNPTAFYLCASSINTAGGYGYTFGSGTRLTVV.

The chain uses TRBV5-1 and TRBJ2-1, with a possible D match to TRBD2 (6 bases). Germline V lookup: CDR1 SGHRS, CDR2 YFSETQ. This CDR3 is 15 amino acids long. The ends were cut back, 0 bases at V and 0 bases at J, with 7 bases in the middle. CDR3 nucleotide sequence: TGCGCCAGCAGCTTGGACGGGGGCTCCTACAATGAGCAGTTCTTC. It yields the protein CASSLDGGSYNEQFF.

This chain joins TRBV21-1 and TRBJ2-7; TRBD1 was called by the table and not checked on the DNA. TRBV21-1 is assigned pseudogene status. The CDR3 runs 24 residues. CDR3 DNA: TGTGCCAGCTGGCCATACGCGGGGAGCAAACTTCCGGAAACCGGGACAGGGGCCTTCTACGAGCAGTACTTC. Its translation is CASWPYAGSKLPETGTGAFYEQYF.

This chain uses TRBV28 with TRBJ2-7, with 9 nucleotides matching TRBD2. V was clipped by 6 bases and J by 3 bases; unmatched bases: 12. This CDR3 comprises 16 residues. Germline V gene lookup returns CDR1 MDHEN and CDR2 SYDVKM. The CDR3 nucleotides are TGTGCCAGCAGACCTTCATCTAGCGGGACTTACTACGAGCAGTACTTC. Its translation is CASRPSSSGTYYEQYF.

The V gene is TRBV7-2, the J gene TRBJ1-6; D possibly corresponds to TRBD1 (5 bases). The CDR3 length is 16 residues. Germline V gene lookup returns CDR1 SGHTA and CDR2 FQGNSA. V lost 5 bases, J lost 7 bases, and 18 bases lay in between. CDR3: CASSLQTGVGNSPLHF. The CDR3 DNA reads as TGTGCCAGCAGCCTCCAAACAGGTGTGGGAAATTCACCCCTCCACTTT.

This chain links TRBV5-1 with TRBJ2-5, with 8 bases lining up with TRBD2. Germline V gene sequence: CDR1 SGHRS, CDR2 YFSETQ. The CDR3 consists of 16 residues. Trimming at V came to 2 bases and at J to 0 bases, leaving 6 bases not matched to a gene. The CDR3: CASSFPPGGDQETQYF. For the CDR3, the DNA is TGCGCCAGCAGCTTCCCCCCGGGAGGGGACCAAGAGACCCAGTACTTC. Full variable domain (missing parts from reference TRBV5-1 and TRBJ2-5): KAGVTQTPRYLIKTRGQQVTLSCSPISGHRSVSWYQQTPGQGLQFLFEYFSETQRNKGNFPGRFSGRQFSNSRSEMNVSTLELGDSALYLCASSFPPGGDQETQYFGPGTRLLVL.

CDR3 amino acids: CASTPHEEQGAYYEQYF. The CDR3 nucleotides are TGTGCCAGCACCCCGCACGAGGAACAGGGGGCTTACTACGAGCAGTACTTC. V is TRBV28 and J is TRBJ2-7; 9 bases agree with TRBD1. This CDR3 spans 17 amino acids. V was clipped by 7 bases and J by 3 bases; unmatched bases: 16. Germline CDR1 reads MDHEN; CDR2 reads SYDVKM.

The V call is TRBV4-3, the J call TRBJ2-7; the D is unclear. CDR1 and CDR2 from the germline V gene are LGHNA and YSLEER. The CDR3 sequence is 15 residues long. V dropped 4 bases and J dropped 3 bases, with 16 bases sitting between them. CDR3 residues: CASSRKRTANYEQYF. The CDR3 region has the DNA TGCGCCAGCAGCCGCAAACGGACGGCCAACTACGAGCAGTACTTC.

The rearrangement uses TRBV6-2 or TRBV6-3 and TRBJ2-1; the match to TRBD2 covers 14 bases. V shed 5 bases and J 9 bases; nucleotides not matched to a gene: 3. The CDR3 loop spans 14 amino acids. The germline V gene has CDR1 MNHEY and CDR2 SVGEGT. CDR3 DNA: TGTGCCAGCAGTGGGACTAGCGGGAGTAGTGAGCAGTTCTTC. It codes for CASSGTSGSSEQFF.

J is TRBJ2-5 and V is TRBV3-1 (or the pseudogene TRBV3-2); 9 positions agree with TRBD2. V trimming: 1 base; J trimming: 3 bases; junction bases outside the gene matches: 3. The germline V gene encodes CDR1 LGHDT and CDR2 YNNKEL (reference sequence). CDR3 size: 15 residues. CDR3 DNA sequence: TGTGCCAGCAGCCAAGGTGTAGCGGGGGAAGAGACCCAGTACTTC. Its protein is CASSQGVAGEETQYF.

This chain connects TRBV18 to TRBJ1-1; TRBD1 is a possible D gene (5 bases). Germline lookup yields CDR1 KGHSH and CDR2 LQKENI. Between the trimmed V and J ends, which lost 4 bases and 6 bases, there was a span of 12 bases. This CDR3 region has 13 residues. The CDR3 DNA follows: TGTGCCAGCTCACTGGGGACTTCGGCTGAAGCTTTCTTT. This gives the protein CASSLGTSAEAFF.

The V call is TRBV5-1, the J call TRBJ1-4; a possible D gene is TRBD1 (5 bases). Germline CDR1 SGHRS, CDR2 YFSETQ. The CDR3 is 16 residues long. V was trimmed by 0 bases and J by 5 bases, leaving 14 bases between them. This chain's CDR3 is CASSLGSGTQNEKLFF. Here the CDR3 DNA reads TGCGCCAGCAGCTTGGGTAGCGGGACTCAGAATGAAAAACTGTTTTTT.

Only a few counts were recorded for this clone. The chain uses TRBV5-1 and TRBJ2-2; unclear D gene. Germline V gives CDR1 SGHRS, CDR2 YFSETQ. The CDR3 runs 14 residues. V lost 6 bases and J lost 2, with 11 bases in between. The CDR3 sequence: CASNDGYNTGELFF. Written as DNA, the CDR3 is TGCGCCAGCAATGATGGATACAACACCGGGGAGCTGTTTTTT.

The CDR3 reads CASSEAQGANTGELFF. The CDR3 bases are TGTGCCAGCAGTGAAGCGCAGGGGGCGAACACCGGGGAGCTGTTTTTT. The genes are TRBV6-1 and TRBJ2-2; 7 bases agree with TRBD1. Germline V gene lookup returns CDR1 MNHNS and CDR2 SASEGT. This CDR3 is 16 amino acids long. Trimming took 0 bases from V and 0 from J; bases not matched to a gene: 1.

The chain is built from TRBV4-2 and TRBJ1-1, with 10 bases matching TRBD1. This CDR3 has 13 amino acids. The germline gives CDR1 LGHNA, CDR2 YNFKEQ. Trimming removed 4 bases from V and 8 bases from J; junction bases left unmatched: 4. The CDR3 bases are TGTGCCAGCAGCCGGGACAGGGGCGCGGAAGCTTTCTTT. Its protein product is CASSRDRGAEAFF.

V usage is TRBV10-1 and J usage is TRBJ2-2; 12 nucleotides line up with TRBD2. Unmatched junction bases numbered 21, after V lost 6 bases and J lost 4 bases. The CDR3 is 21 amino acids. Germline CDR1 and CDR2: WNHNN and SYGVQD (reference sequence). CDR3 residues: CASRPGLAGLSHRPVTGELFF. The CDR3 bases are TGCGCCAGCAGACCGGGACTAGCGGGTTTATCCCACAGGCCAGTCACCGGGGAGCTGTTTTTT.

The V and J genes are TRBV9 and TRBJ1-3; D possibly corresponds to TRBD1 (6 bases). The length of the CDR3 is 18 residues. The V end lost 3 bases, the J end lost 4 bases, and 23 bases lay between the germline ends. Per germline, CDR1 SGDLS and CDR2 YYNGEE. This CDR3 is CASSAQQGFSPAGNTIYF. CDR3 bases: TGTGCCAGCAGCGCCCAACAGGGATTCTCCCCCGCCGGAAACACCATATATTTT.

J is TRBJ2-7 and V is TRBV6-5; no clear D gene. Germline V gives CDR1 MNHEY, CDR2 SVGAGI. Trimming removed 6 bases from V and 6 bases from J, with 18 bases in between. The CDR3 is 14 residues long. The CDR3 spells CASRQAPLRPEQYF. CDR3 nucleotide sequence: TGTGCCAGCAGGCAGGCTCCCCTCCGTCCCGAGCAGTACTTC.

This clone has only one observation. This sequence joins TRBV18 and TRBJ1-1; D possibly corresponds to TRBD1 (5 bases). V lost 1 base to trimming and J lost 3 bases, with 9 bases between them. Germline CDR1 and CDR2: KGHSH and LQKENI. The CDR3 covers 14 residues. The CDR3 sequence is CASSPLGGDTEAFF. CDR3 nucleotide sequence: TGTGCCAGCTCACCACTGGGGGGGGACACTGAAGCTTTCTTT.

The DNA for the CDR3 is TGCAGCGTTGTGGAGGGTTATGGCTACACCTTC. Translation: CSVVEGYGYTF. The chain combines TRBV29-1 with TRBJ1-2; D uncertain. The V end was cut by 4 bases, the J end by 5 bases, with 8 bases between. The CDR3 is 11 amino acids. Germline V gene lookup returns CDR1 SQVTM and CDR2 ANQGSEA.